Listed below are T cell receptor beta chains from one sample, sequenced in a study of cytomegalovirus exposure and HLA in healthy donors. Method: immunoSEQ multiplex PCR; TCRdb's copy keeps in-frame clones and lacks some. The profile shows 160,000 or so clones, 70% to 90% of them singletons. Sample: PBMCs. These receptor sequences come from a woman aged 25 to 39 in good health and CMV-seronegative. Both conserved end residues are part of each CDR3. The order of the fields is clone size, V gene, D gene, CDR3 length, J gene, CDR3 protein, CDR3 DNA. The D gene is left open where the match is weak. Clone size, where shown, is once, few, many, or a class for clones that have expanded.

>-|TRBV6-1|TRBD1|14|TRBJ1-3
CASRETGPGNTIYF
TGTGCCAGCAGAGAGACAGGGCCTGGAAACACCATATATTTT
>-|TRBV7-3|-|16|TRBJ2-6
CASSLENSLGANVLTF
TGTGCCAGCAGCTTAGAAAACTCTCTGGGGGCCAACGTCCTGACTTTC
>-|TRBV27|-|18|TRBJ2-1
CASRPSRSGRIYQIEQFF
TGTGCCAGCAGGCCTTCCCGTTCTGGGAGAATATATCAAATTGAGCAGTTCTTC
>-|TRBV19|TRBD1|15|TRBJ2-7
CASMPGQGFSYEQYF
TGTGCCAGTATGCCGGGACAGGGCTTCTCCTACGAGCAGTACTTC
>-|TRBV19|TRBD1|14|TRBJ1-5
CAATGGEGNQPQHF
TGTGCCGCGACAGGGGGAGAGGGCAATCAGCCCCAGCATTTT
>once|TRBV18|-|17|TRBJ2-2
CASSPSTFLANTGELFF
TGTGCCAGCTCACCGTCAACTTTTCTTGCGAACACCGGGGAGCTGTTTTTT
>-|TRBV29-1|TRBD2|14|TRBJ2-5
CSVGGLAGGETQYF
TGCAGCGTTGGGGGGCTAGCGGGCGGAGAGACCCAGTACTTC
>-|TRBV9|TRBD2|17|TRBJ2-7
CASSAGLAGELSYEQYF
TGTGCCAGCAGCGCCGGACTAGCGGGAGAGCTCTCCTACGAGCAGTACTTC
>-|TRBV30|-|14|TRBJ2-5
CAWNLGLPRETQYF
TGTGCCTGGAACCTTGGACTGCCTCGGGAGACCCAGTACTTC
>-|TRBV5-3|-|14|TRBJ1-1
CARSFLGRGTEAFF
TGTGCCAGAAGCTTTTTGGGGAGAGGCACTGAAGCTTTCTTT
>-|TRBV27|TRBD2|15|TRBJ2-1
CASTPGLAGGNEQFF
TGTGCCAGCACCCCGGGACTAGCGGGAGGGAATGAGCAGTTCTTC
>-|TRBV6-5|TRBD1|13|TRBJ2-7
CASSIQGAYEQYF
TGTGCCAGCAGCATACAGGGGGCCTACGAGCAGTACTTC
>-|TRBV7-2|-|11|TRBJ2-5
CASSSRETQYF
TGTGCCAGCAGCTCGAGAGAGACCCAGTACTTC
>-|TRBV15|TRBD1|19|TRBJ2-6
CATSRAGDRGSSGANVLTF
TGTGCCACCAGCAGAGCAGGCGACAGGGGGAGTTCTGGGGCCAACGTCCTGACTTTC
>-|TRBV7-9|-|13|TRBJ1-1
CASSPRQYTEAFF
TGTGCCAGCAGCCCCAGACAGTACACTGAAGCTTTCTTT
>once|TRBV19|TRBD1|14|TRBJ1-1
CASSSRQGNTEAFF
TGTGCCAGTAGTTCCAGACAGGGGAACACTGAAGCTTTCTTT